Listed below are T cell receptor beta chains from one sample, sequenced in a study of CD8+ T cells in alopecia areata. Generated by immunoSEQ multiplex PCR, the TCRdb table keeps only in-frame clones and is missing some. The sample lists some 42,000 clones, roughly 92% occurring once. The starting material was CD8+ T cells sorted from blood, obtained at week 24, from a patient treated with tofacitinib. These receptors came from a human donor with alopecia areata. CDR3s include the opening cysteine and the closing phenylalanine or tryptophan. A D gene is named only where the DNA matches it firmly. Size values are once, few and many counts, or a class for expanded clones, and some rows have none.

clone size,D gene,J gene,V gene,CDR3 DNA,CDR3 protein
-,-,TRBJ2-7,TRBV11-2,TGTGCCAGCAGCCTCAGGAGTTTCTACGAGCAGTACTTC,CASSLRSFYEQYF
-,-,TRBJ2-5,TRBV27,TGTGCCAGCAGTTTAAGGGGGGGGTCCGAGACCCAGTACTTC,CASSLRGGSETQYF
-,TRBD1,TRBJ2-7,TRBV28,TGTGCCAGCAGTTTACGGACAGGGGCCAACGAGCAGTACTTC,CASSLRTGANEQYF
-,-,TRBJ2-7,TRBV5-4,TGTGCCAGCACCACCAGTGGGGGGGGCAGTTACGAGCAGTACTTC,CASTTSGGGSYEQYF
-,-,TRBJ2-2,TRBV30,TGTGCCTGGAGTGTACCGGACAGCCACACCGGGGAGCTGTTTTTT,CAWSVPDSHTGELFF
-,-,TRBJ2-1,TRBV28,TGTGCCAGCAGTTTATGGGCCGGGTACAATGAGCAGTTCTTC,CASSLWAGYNEQFF
once,TRBD2,TRBJ2-1,TRBV27,TGTGCCAGCAGTTTAATTCGGCTAGCGGGGGGGAATGAGCAGTTCTTC,CASSLIRLAGGNEQFF
-,-,TRBJ1-2,TRBV4-1,TGCGCCAGCAGCCAAGATGGATTAGGGTACTATGGCCACACCTTC,CASSQDGLGYYGHTF
-,-,TRBJ2-2,TRBV7-9,TGTGCCAGCAGCCCCGAGGTGGGGAATACCGGGGAGCTGTTTTTT,CASSPEVGNTGELFF
-,-,TRBJ2-3,TRBV27,TGTGCCAGCAGTCAACTAGCTATCCTAGCAGATACGCAGTATTTT,CASSQLAILADTQYF
-,-,TRBJ2-1,TRBV28,TGTGCCAGCAGTTTATCTAGGGAGCAGTTCTTC,CASSLSREQFF
-,-,TRBJ2-7,TRBV28,TGTGCCAGCAGTTTCCGAGGTCAGGGCTACGAGCAGTACTTC,CASSFRGQGYEQYF
-,-,TRBJ2-5,TRBV4-1,TGCGCCAGCAGCCAAGGGGGGGTCCAAGAGACCCAGTACTTC,CASSQGGVQETQYF
-,TRBD2,TRBJ2-7,TRBV10-3,TGTGCCATCAGTTTGGGGGGGGACTACGAGCAGTACTTC,CAISLGGDYEQYF
-,-,TRBJ2-2,TRBV5-1,TGCGCCAGCAGCCGCGGGAATCTAGCCGGGGAGCTGTTTTTT,CASSRGNLAGELFF
-,TRBD1,TRBJ1-1,TRBV11-2,TGTGCCAGCAGCTTAGCCCAAACAGGGGGAGTGAACACTGAAGCTTTCTTT,CASSLAQTGGVNTEAFF
-,-,TRBJ2-2,TRBV4-1,TGCGCCAGCAGCCAAAAGGCGAACTGGAACACCGGGGAGCTGTTTTTT,CASSQKANWNTGELFF
-,TRBD2,TRBJ2-3,TRBV7-2,TGTGCCAGCAGCCCCTCTAGCGGGTACACAGATACGCAGTATTTT,CASSPSSGYTDTQYF
-,-,TRBJ2-5,TRBV7-9,TGTGCCAGCAGCTTACGTGCGGAGACCCAGTACTTC,CASSLRAETQYF
-,-,TRBJ2-5,TRBV5-6,TGTGCCAGCAGCTTAATGGTAGAGACCCAGTACTTC,CASSLMVETQYF
-,TRBD2,TRBJ2-3,TRBV28,TGTGCCAGTAGCGGGGGGGCGATAGATACGCAGTATTTT,CASSGGAIDTQYF
-,-,TRBJ2-1,TRBV6-5,TGTGCCAGCAGCCGAATAGGCTACAATGAGCAGTTCTTC,CASSRIGYNEQFF
-,TRBD2,TRBJ2-7,TRBV10-3,TGTGCCATCAGTGTGGTGAATCGGGAGGGGATACCGCAGTACTTC,CAISVVNREGIPQYF
-,-,TRBJ2-1,TRBV30,TGTGCCTGGAGTGATGGCCTAAATCGGGATGAGCAGTTCTTC,CAWSDGLNRDEQFF
-,TRBD2,TRBJ2-1,TRBV29-1,TGCAGCGTTGCTTTAACGGGGGGGCATAATGAGCAGTTCTTC,CSVALTGGHNEQFF
-,-,TRBJ2-1,TRBV9,TGTGCCAGCAGCGTAGAGGGTGTCTCCTACAATGAGCAGTTCTTC,CASSVEGVSYNEQFF
-,TRBD2,TRBJ2-7,TRBV4-1,TGCGCCAGCACCGAAGCGGGGCAGAGCAACGAGCAGTACTTC,CASTEAGQSNEQYF
-,-,TRBJ2-7,TRBV11-2,TGTGCCAGCAGCTCTATTAAGACTAGCTACGAGCAGTACTTC,CASSSIKTSYEQYF
-,-,TRBJ1-2,TRBV28,TGTGCCAGCAGTACCTTAGCCGACCCCGGCGTGGGCTACACCTTC,CASSTLADPGVGYTF
-,-,TRBJ2-7,TRBV7-9,TGTGCCAGCAGCCTAATAGGGGTCGAGCAGTACTTC,CASSLIGVEQYF
few,-,TRBJ2-1,TRBV6-5,TGTGCCAGCGGGGGTGAGCAGTTCTTC,CASGGEQFF
-,-,TRBJ2-7,TRBV30,TGTGCCTGGACCTCAGGGATATTTGATCAGTACTCCTACGAGCAGTACTTC,CAWTSGIFDQYSYEQYF
-,-,TRBJ1-6,TRBV11-2,TGTGCCAGCAGCTTAGGGGTCACCCTCCACTTT,CASSLGVTLHF
few,-,TRBJ2-7,TRBV27,TGTGCCAGCAGTTTATCCGGGGGGCCAATAAATTACGAGCAGTACTTC,CASSLSGGPINYEQYF
-,-,TRBJ1-5,TRBV27,TGTGCCAGCAGTTCCCCCAATCAGCCCCAGCATTTT,CASSSPNQPQHF
-,-,TRBJ2-7,TRBV27,TGTGCCAGCACCGATAGGGAGGCCTACGAGCAGTACTTC,CASTDREAYEQYF
-,TRBD2,TRBJ2-1,TRBV10-3,TGTGCCATCAGTGGATTCCGGGAGGGTAAACAGGGAGTCTCCATGAATGAGCAGTTCTTC,CAISGFREGKQGVSMNEQFF